One and the same sample provided the 8 T cell receptor beta chains below, sequenced in a study of vaccination and CD4 T cells after COVID-19. Antigen specificity for these receptors is unknown. Oncomine TCR Beta short-read sequencing was applied to DNA from cultured CD4+ T cells. TCRdb reprocessed the PCR reads via MiXCR and lists one record per CDR3 protein. In the table there are 3,500 to 4,500 distinct CDR3 sequences, around 60% of which are singletons. Treatment: roughly nine-day PBMC culture with coronavirus spike peptide pools or control peptides (ViraFEST assay). During the years 2011-2018, before the COVID-19 pandemic, the unexposed donor's CD4+ T cells were collected. What was sequenced was CD4+ T cells from blood, cultured in vitro. The receptors were gathered from a human donor in good health.

The gene calls are TRBV6-2 or TRBV6-3 and TRBJ2-7; D possibly matches TRBD1 or TRBD2 (6 bases each). Germline values: CDR1 MNHEY, CDR2 SVGEGT. Trimming cost V 0 bases and J 5 bases, with 20 bases left between them. The CDR3 is made up of 17 amino acids. CDR3 DNA: TGTGCCAGCAGTTACTCGAAAAATTGGGGGGCAGGAGACGAGCAGTACTTC. Its protein is CASSYSKNWGAGDEQYF.

The chain joins TRBV11-2 to TRBJ2-4; D gene unclear. Germline lookup yields CDR1 SGHAT and CDR2 FQNNGV. Trimming took 0 bases from V and 13 from J, leaving 7 bases between them. The CDR3 sequence is 11 residues long. This CDR3 is CASSLERLQYF. CDR3 coding DNA: TGTGCCAGCAGCTTAGAACGGCTACAGTACTTC.

This clonotype has just a few counts. The J gene is TRBJ1-1, the V gene TRBV6-1; D gene uncertain. V was trimmed by 7 bases and J by 2 bases, leaving 11 bases between them. CDR3 length: 13 residues. Per germline, CDR1 MNHNS and CDR2 SASEGT. Written as DNA, the CDR3 is TGTGCCAGCAATAGACGCGTAAACACTGAAGCTTTCTTT. This translates into CASNRRVNTEAFF.

The chain has TRBV7-9 and TRBJ1-1, with D unresolved. Germline loops: CDR1 SEHNR, CDR2 FQNEAQ (reference sequence). The CDR3 extends over 13 amino acids. The V end lost 4 bases, the J end lost 8 bases, and 14 bases lay between the germline ends. CDR3 bases: TGTGCCAGCAGCTCCGACCTTCTGGTGGAAGCTTTCTTT. It is translated as CASSSDLLVEAFF.

The chain employs TRBV7-2 and TRBJ1-1, with a weak D call TRBD1 (5 bases). V was pared by 2 bases and J by 2 bases, with 12 bases between. Germline values: CDR1 SGHTA, CDR2 FQGNSA. This CDR3 comprises 15 residues. The CDR3 sequence: CASSLIAGQNTEAFF. For the CDR3, the DNA is TGTGCCAGCAGCTTAATTGCTGGACAAAACACTGAAGCTTTCTTT.

This clonotype has only a few counts. The chain joins TRBV15 to TRBJ2-7, with TRBD2 as a possible D gene (6 bases). Trimming removed 1 base at V and 0 bases at J, with 10 bases between. This CDR3 contains 15 residues. CDR1 and CDR2 from the germline V gene are LNHNV and YYDKDF (reference sequence). The CDR3 loop reads CATSRGGAGSYEQYF. For the CDR3, the DNA is TGTGCCACCAGCAGAGGCGGGGCAGGCTCCTACGAGCAGTACTTC.

CDR3 sequence: CASSLMATTNTGELFF. CDR3 nucleotide sequence: TGTGCCAGCAGTTTGATGGCAACTACGAACACCGGGGAGCTGTTTTTT. This chain uses TRBV28 with TRBJ2-2, with D hard to call. CDR1 and CDR2 (germline): MDHEN, SYDVKM. The CDR3 sequence is 16 residues long. V was trimmed by 3 bases and J by 0 bases, leaving 11 bases between them.

The chain has TRBV19 and TRBJ2-2; 7 bases agree with TRBD1. The CDR3 runs to 14 residues. The germline CDR1 and CDR2 sequences are LNHDA and SQIVND (reference sequence). The V gene end was trimmed by 6 bases and the J gene end by 4 bases; junction bases not matched to a gene: 5. The CDR3 is CASRTGSGTGELFF. The DNA of the CDR3 is TGTGCCAGTAGGACAGGGTCGGGCACCGGGGAGCTGTTTTTT.